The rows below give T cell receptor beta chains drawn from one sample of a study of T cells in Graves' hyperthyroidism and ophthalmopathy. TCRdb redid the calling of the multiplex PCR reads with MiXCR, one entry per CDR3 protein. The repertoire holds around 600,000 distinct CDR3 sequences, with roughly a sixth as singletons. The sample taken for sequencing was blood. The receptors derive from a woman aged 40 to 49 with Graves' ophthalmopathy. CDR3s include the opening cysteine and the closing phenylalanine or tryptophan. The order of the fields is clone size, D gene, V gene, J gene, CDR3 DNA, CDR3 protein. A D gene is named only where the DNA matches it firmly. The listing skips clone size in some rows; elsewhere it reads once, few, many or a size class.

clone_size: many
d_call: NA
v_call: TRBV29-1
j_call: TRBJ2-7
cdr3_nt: TGCAGCGTCGGGACCGGGAGCACCCGGGAGCAGTACTTC
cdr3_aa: CSVGTGSTREQYF

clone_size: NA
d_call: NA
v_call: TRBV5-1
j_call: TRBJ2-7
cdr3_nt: TGCGCCAGCAGTCCAAGTTGGAGTCGGTACGAGCAGTACTTC
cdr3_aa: CASSPSWSRYEQYF

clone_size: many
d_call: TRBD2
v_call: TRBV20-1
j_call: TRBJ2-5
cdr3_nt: TGCAGTGCCCGGACTAGCGGGGGGTTGGAGACCCAGTACTTC
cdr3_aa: CSARTSGGLETQYF

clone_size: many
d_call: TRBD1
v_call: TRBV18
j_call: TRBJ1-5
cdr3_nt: TGTGCCAGCTCCCCGGACAGGGGGCATCAGCCCCAGCATTTT
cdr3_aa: CASSPDRGHQPQHF

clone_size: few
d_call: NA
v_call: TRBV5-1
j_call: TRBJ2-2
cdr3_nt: TGCGCCAGCAGCCCCGAGAGTAGATTGAACACCGGGGAGCTGTTTTTT
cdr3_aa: CASSPESRLNTGELFF

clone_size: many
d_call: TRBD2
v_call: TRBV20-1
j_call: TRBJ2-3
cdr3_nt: TGCAGTGCTAAACGGGAGGGTAGCACAGATACGCAGTATTTT
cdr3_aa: CSAKREGSTDTQYF

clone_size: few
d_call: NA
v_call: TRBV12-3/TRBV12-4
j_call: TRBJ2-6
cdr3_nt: TGTGCCATCCCTAATGGATCTGGGGCCAACGTCCTGACTTTC
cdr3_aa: CAIPNGSGANVLTF

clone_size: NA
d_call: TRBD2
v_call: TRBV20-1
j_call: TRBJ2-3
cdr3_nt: TGCAGTGCTAGTCGGTCCGCGGGGGGCTCACGAGATACGCAGTATTTT
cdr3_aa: CSASRSAGGSRDTQYF

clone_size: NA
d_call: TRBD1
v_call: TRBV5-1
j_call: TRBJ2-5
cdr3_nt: TGCGCCAGTTGGACAGGGGCGGGAGAGACCCAGTACTTC
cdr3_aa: CASWTGAGETQYF

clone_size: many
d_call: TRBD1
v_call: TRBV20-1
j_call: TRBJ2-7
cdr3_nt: TGCAGTGCTAGAGGGCCGGGACAGGCCTACGAGCAGTACTTC
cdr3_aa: CSARGPGQAYEQYF

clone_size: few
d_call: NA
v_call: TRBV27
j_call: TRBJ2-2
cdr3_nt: TGTGCCAGCACCCACGGAGGCACCGGGGAGCTGTTTTTT
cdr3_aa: CASTHGGTGELFF

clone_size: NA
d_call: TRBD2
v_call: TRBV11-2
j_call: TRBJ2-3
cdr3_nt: TGTGCCAGCAGAAAGTCGGGAGGTAGCACAGATACGCAGTATTTT
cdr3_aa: CASRKSGGSTDTQYF

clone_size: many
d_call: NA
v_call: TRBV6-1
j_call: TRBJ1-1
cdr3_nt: TGTGCCAGCAGTCCATCAACTGGGGGGAACACTGAAGCTTTCTTT
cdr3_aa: CASSPSTGGNTEAFF

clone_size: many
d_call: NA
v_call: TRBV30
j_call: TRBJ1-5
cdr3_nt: TGTGCCTGGAGTGGACCAACGGGGCAGCCCCAGCATTTT
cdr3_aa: CAWSGPTGQPQHF

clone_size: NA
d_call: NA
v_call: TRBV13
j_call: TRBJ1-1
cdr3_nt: TGTGCCAGCAGCCACACAAACATGAACACTGAAGCTTTCTTT
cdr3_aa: CASSHTNMNTEAFF

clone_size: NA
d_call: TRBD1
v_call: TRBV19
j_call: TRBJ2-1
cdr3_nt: TGTGCCAGTAGTATCGACCCTTTGACAGGGTCGGATGAGCAGTTCTTC
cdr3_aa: CASSIDPLTGSDEQFF

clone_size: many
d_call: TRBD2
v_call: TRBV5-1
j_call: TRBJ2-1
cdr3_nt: TGCGCCACCGCGGTCCTCGGAGCGGGAGTGTCTAATGAGCAGTTCTTC
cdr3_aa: CATAVLGAGVSNEQFF

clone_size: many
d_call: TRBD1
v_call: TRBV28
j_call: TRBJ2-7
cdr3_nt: TGTGCCAGCAGTTTATCGACAGGGTCTAAGATCGAGCAGTACTTC
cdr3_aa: CASSLSTGSKIEQYF

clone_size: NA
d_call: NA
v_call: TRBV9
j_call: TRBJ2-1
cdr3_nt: TGTGCCAGCAGCGTAGAGAGCAGTTGGGACAATGAGCAGTTCTTC
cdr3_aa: CASSVESSWDNEQFF

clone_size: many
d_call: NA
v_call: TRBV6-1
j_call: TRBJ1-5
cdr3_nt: TGTGCCAGCCGAGGAGGGCAAGGCAATCAGCCCCAGCATTTT
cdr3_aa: CASRGGQGNQPQHF

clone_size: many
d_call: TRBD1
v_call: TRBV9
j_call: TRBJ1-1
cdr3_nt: TGTGCCAGCACACCGCTAACAGGGGACACTGAAGCTTTCTTT
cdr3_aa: CASTPLTGDTEAFF

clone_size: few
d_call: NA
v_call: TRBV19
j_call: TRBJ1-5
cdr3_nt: TGTGCCAGCAAGGACAGCTTCAATCAGCCCCAGCATTTT
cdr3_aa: CASKDSFNQPQHF

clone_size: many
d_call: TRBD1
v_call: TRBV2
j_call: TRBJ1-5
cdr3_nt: TGTGCCAGCAAGGGACAGGGGACAAGCAATCAGCCCCAGCATTTT
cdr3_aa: CASKGQGTSNQPQHF

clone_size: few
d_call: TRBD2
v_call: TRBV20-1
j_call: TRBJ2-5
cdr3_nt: TGCAGTGCCGTATTACAGCGGGGGTCCCAAGAGACCCAGTACTTC
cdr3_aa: CSAVLQRGSQETQYF

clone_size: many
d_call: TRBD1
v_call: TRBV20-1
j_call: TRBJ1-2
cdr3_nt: TGCAGTGCTAGAACCGGGACAGGGGGACCTAACTATGGCTACACCTTC
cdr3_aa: CSARTGTGGPNYGYTF

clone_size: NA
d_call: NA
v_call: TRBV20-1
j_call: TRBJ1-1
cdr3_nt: TGCAGTGCTAGACGACAGGTAGACACTGAAGCTTTCTTT
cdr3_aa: CSARRQVDTEAFF

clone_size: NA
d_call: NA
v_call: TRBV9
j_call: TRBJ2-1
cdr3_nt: TGTGCCAGCAGCGCCCCGGATGGTGAGCAGTTCTTC
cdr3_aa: CASSAPDGEQFF

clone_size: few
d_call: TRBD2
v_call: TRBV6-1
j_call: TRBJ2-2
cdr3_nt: TGCGCCAGCAGGCCGCCCGGGACTAGCGGGAGGTCCGGGGAGCTGTTTTTT
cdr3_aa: CASRPPGTSGRSGELFF

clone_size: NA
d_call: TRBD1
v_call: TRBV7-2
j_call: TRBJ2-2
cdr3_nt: TGTGCCAGCAGCCCAGGGACAGTTTCGCCCACCGGGGAGCTGTTTTTT
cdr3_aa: CASSPGTVSPTGELFF

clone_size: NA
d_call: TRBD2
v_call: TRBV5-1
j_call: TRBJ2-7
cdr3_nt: TGCGCCAGCAGTTTGCCGGGACTAGCGGGGACAGTCTCCTACAATGAGCAGTACTTC
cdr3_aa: CASSLPGLAGTVSYNEQYF

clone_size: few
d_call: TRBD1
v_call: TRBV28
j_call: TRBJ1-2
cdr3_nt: TGTGCCAGCAGCGGGAACAGGGGACGCCCCCATGGCTACACCTTC
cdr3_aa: CASSGNRGRPHGYTF

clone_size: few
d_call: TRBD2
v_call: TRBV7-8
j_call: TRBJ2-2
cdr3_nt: TGTGCCAGCAGCTTGGGGAGACTAGCGGTGACCGGGGAGCTGTTTTTT
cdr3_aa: CASSLGRLAVTGELFF

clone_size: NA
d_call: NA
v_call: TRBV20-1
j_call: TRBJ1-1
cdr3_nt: TGCAGTGGCGTTTCCCCACCCGCAGCTTTCTTT
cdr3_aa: CSGVSPPAAFF

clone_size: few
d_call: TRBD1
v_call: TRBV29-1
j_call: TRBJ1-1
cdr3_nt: TGCAGCGCATGGACAGGGGGTAGGGCTGAAGCTTTCTTT
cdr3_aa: CSAWTGGRAEAFF

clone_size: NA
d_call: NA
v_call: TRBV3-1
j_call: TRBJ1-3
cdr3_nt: TGTGCCAGCAGCCAAGGAGTCGGAAACACCATATATTTT
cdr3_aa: CASSQGVGNTIYF

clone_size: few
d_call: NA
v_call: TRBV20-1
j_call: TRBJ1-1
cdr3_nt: TGCAGTGCTGGAGGGTCTAGGGCGTACACTGAAGCTTTCTTT
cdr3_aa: CSAGGSRAYTEAFF

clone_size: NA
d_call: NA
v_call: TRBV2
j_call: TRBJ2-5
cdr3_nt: TGTGCCAGCAGGAAAGCGGACGGGATAGAGACCCAGTACTTC
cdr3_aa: CASRKADGIETQYF

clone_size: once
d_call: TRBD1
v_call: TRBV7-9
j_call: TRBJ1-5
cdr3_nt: TGTGCCAGCAGCGCCGACAGGGGTCCCAATCAGCCCCAGCATTTT
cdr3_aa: CASSADRGPNQPQHF

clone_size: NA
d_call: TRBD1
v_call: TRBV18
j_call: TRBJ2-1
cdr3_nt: TGTGCCAGCTCACCGGTCGGTAGACAGGGAAGGGCGCAGTTCTTC
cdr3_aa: CASSPVGRQGRAQFF

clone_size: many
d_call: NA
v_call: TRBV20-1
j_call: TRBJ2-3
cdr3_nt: TGCAGTGCCCCGGACCGGGACACCGGCACAGATACGCAGTATTTT
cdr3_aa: CSAPDRDTGTDTQYF

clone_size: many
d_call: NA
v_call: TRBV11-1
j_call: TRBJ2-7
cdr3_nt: TGTGCCAGCAGCTTAGTGAGTGATCTCTACGAGCAGTACTTC
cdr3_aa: CASSLVSDLYEQYF

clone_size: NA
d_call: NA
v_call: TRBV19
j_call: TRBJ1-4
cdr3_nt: TGTGCCAGCCCCTCACCCCCCCTCAGGGTGTATGGAAAACTGTTTTTT
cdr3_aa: CASPSPPLRVYGKLFF

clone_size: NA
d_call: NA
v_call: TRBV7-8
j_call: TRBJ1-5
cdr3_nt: TGTGCCAGCAGCTTAATACGCGCGTACGGTCAGCCCCAGCATTTT
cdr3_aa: CASSLIRAYGQPQHF

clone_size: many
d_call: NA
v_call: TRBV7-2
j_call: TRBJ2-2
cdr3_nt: TGTGCCAGCAGCTTACAGGGTACTTATAGGACCGGGGAGCTGTTTTTT
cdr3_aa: CASSLQGTYRTGELFF

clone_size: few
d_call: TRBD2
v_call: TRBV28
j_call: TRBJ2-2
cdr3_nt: TGTGCCAGCAGCTCTGATAGCGGGAGAACGAACACCGGGGAGCTGTTTTTT
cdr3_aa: CASSSDSGRTNTGELFF

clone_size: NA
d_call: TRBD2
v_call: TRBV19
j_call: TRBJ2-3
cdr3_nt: TGTGCCAGTAGTATGTCTAGCGGGGGCACAGATACGCAGTATTTT
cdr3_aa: CASSMSSGGTDTQYF

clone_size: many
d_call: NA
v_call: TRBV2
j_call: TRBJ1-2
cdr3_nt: TGTGCCAGCACCCCCGACAGTAACTATGGCTACACCTTC
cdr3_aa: CASTPDSNYGYTF

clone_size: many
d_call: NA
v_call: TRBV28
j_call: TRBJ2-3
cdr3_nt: TGTGCCAGCAGTTCCTGGACTAACACAGATACGCAGTATTTT
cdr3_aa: CASSSWTNTDTQYF

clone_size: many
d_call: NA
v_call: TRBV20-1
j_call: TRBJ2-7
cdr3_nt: TGCAGTGCTAGAGATTCCAGCGGGCCCGCGGGGGAGCAGTACTTC
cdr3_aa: CSARDSSGPAGEQYF

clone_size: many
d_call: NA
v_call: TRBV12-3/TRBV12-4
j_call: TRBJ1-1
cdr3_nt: TGTGCCAGTTTGGGGGTGGGGTTTAGCACTGAAGCTTTCTTT
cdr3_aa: CASLGVGFSTEAFF

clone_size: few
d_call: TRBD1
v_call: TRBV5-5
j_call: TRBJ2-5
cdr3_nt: TGTGCCAGCAGCCGGACAGGGGCCATGGGGGGGCAAGAGACCCAGTACTTC
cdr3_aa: CASSRTGAMGGQETQYF

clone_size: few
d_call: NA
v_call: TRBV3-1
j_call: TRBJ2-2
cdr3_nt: TGTGCCAGCATGCCTTACCGAGGCACCGGGGAGCTGTTTTTT
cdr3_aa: CASMPYRGTGELFF

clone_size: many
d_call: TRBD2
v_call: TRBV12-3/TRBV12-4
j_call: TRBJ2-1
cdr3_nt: TGTGCCAGCAGCGGACTAGCGGGAGAGGGGTCCTCCTACAATGAGCAGTTCTTC
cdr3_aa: CASSGLAGEGSSYNEQFF

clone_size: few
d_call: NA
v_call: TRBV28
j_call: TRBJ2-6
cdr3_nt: TGTGCCAGCAGTTTGTGGCTAAGTGCCAACGTCCTGACTTTC
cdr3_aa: CASSLWLSANVLTF